This TCR beta chain is from a study of shared clonotypes between healthy human individuals. TCRdb's copy holds only in-frame clones and misses some; the assay was immunoSEQ multiplex PCR. The table includes under 2,500,000 clones, approximately 95% detected once. Trimming took off 1 base at V and 4 bases at J, with 10 bases between the two ends. Per the germline V gene, CDR1 is LNHNV and CDR2 is YYDKDF (reference sequence). This CDR3 region has 14 residues. The V and J genes are TRBV15 and TRBJ1-2; maybe TRBD1 (5 bases). Source material: naive CD4+ T cells sorted from blood. Noted subset: CD45RA+ positively selected. The clonotype comes from a man between 18 and 29 years old in good health. The CDR3 is CATSRAGTSYGYTF. The CDR3 DNA reads as TGTGCCACCAGCAGAGCCGGGACCAGCTATGGCTACACCTTC.